Sequencing of this T cell receptor (beta chain) was carried out in a study of response to subunit inactivated influenza vaccine. General observations from the study: With each seasonal influenza vaccination, the authors suggested, few new T cells are recruited.

The length of the CDR3 is 16 residues. CDR1 is DFQATT and CDR2 is SNEGSKA in the germline V gene (reference sequence). The V gene end was trimmed by 6 bases and the J gene end by 2 bases; junction bases not matched to a gene: 9. The sample holds a few counts of this clonotype. Its antigen remains unknown. TCRdb reprocessed the RT-PCR reads via MiXCR and lists one record per CDR3 protein. Here the sample spans 700,000 to 800,000 distinct CDR3 sequences, less than 20% being singletons. Sequences were derived from PBMCs from blood, sampled roughly 5 days after vaccination. V gene TRBV20-1 combines with J gene TRBJ1-5; 11 bases map to TRBD1. The TCR sequence derives from a man aged 50 to 60 who received an inactivated influenza vaccine. CDR3 in DNA: TGCAGTGCCGGACAGGGGGCGTCGATTGGCAATCAGCCCCAGCATTTT. Translated: CSAGQGASIGNQPQHF.